This is a list of T cell receptor beta chains from one sample in a study of STAT5B mutations in CD4+ large granular lymphocyte leukemia. Data came from immunoSEQ multiplex PCR; TCRdb stores just in-frame clones and leaves some out. There are thousands of clones in the sample; around 75% occur only once, and 65% to 75% lies in the top ten. The source material was PBMCs. The receptors were gathered from an older woman with CD4+ T-cell large granular lymphocyte leukemia. Both conserved end residues are part of each CDR3. Fields, in order: clone size, D gene, J gene, V gene, CDR3 length, CDR3 DNA, CDR3 protein. D genes are given only for firm matches. Size is stated for part of the rows, as once, few or many counts, or as a class when the clone is expanded.

NA | NA | TRBJ2-3 | TRBV21-1 | 15 | TGTGCCAGCAGCAAATCGAGTGGACAGTCGGATACGCAGTATTTT | CASSKSSGQSDTQYF
NA | NA | TRBJ1-1 | TRBV9 | 13 | TGTGCCAGCAGCGCCGCCCCTAACACTGAAGCTTTCTTT | CASSAAPNTEAFF
NA | NA | TRBJ1-1 | TRBV9 | 15 | TGTGCCAGCAGCGCCATACAGGGTGCGAAAACTGAAGCTTTCTTT | CASSAIQGAKTEAFF
NA | NA | TRBJ2-4 | TRBV19 | 13 | TGTGCCAGTAGTTTCGGCACTAGGAACATTCAGTACTTC | CASSFGTRNIQYF
once | TRBD1 | TRBJ2-1 | TRBV28 | 16 | TGTGCCAGCAGCCATCCCCGGGACAGGGTTTCATATGAGCAGTTCTTC | CASSHPRDRVSYEQFF
NA | NA | TRBJ1-5 | TRBV29-1 | 20 | TGCAGCGTTGAGGGGGGTTTGAAGCGCGGGGGACTACGGGGGTATCAGCCCCAGCATTTT | CSVEGGLKRGGLRGYQPQHF
NA | TRBD1 | TRBJ2-7 | TRBV9 | 14 | TGTGCCAGCAGCGGAGCAGGGGGTTTCAACGAGCAGTACTTC | CASSGAGGFNEQYF
NA | NA | TRBJ2-7 | TRBV6-1 | 14 | TGTGCCAGCACGGGGGTAGGGGGGGCCTACGAGCAGTACTTC | CASTGVGGAYEQYF
once | TRBD1 | TRBJ1-1 | TRBV5-6 | 14 | TGTGCCAGCAGCCACCTCGACAGGGGGGGTGAAGCTTTCTTT | CASSHLDRGGEAFF
NA | NA | TRBJ2-3 | TRBV6-6 | 11 | TGTGCCAGCAGTCGTGAAGATACGCAGTATTTT | CASSREDTQYF